What follows describes a single T cell receptor beta chain. This specimen comes from a study of blood T cell repertoires in COVID-19. Across the whole study: Acute-phase and convalescent COVID-19 samples originated in the United States, Italy and Spain. The analysed material was cDNA or gDNA that came from T cells, B-cell-depleted T cells, or PBMCs.

In the study's own analysis: Amplification of reference gene primers provided the estimated nucleated cell counts. The assay was immunoSEQ multiplex PCR, and TCRdb's table has in-frame clones only and misses some. The DNA gave D and trimming, while V, J and clone size come from that table. The table shows 200,000 to 250,000 clones, with under 90% occurring only once. Germline CDR1 reads SGHRS; CDR2 reads YFSETQ. CDR3 length: 15 amino acids. V gave up 5 bases and J gave up 6 bases; unmatched junction bases: 12. Sequencing was carried out using peripheral blood. The gene calls are TRBV5-1 and TRBJ2-3, with 7 nucleotides matching TRBD2. The TCR sequence derives from a woman older than 75 with active or convalescent COVID-19. CDR3 in DNA: TGCGCCAGCAGTCGGGGGGACCGCACATGGGATACGCAGTATTTT. It yields the protein CASSRGDRTWDTQYF.